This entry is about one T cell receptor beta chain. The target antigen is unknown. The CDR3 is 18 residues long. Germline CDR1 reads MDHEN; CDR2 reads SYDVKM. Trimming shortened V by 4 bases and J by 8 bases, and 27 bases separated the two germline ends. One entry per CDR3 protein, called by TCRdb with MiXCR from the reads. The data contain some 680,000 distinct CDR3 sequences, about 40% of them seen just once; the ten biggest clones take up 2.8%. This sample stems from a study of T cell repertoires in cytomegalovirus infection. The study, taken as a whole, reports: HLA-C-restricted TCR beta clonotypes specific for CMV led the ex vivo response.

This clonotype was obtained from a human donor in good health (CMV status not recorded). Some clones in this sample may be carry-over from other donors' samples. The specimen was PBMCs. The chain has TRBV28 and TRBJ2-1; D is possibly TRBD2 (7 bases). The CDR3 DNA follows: TGTGCCAGCAGTTCCTACAGGGTTCCCGGGCCACGGGAGGATGAGCAGTTCTTC. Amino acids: CASSSYRVPGPREDEQFF.